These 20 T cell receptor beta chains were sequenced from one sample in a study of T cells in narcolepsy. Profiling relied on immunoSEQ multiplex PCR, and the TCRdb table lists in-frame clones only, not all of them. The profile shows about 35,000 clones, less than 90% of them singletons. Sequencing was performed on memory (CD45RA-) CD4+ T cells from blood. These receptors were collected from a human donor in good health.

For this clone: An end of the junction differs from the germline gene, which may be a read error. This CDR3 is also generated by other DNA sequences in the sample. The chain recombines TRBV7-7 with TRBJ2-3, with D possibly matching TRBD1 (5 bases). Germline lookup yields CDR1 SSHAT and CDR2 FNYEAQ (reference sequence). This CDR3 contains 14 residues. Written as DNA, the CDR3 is TGCGCCAGCAGCTTAGACTCCAGGGCCCTAGAGATGTATTTT. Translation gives CASSLDSRALEMYF.

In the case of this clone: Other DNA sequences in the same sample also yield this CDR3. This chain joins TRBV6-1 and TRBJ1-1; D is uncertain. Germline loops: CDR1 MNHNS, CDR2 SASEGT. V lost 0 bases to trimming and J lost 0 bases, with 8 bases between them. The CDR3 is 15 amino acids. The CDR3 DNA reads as TGTGCCAGCAGTGAAGCGCATGGGGTGAACACTGAAGCTTTCTTT. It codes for CASSEAHGVNTEAFF.

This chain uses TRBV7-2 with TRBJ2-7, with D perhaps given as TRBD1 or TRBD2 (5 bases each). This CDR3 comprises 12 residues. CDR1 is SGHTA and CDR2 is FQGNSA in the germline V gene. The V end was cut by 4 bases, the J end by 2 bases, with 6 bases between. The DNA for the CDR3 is TGTGCCAGCAGCTGGGGGACCTACGAGCAGTACTTC. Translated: CASSWGTYEQYF.

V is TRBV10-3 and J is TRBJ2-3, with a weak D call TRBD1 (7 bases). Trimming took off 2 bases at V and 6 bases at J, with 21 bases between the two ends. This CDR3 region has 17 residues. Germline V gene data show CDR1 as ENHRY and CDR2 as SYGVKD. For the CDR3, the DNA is TGTGCCATCAGTGAGGGAGGAGGGGGCCCCTCGCGGGATACGCAGTATTTT. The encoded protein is CAISEGGGGPSRDTQYF.

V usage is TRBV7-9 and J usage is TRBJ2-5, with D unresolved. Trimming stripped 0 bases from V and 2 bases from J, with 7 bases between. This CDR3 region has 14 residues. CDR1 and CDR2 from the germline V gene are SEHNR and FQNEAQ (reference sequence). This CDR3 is CASSLAHSQETQYF. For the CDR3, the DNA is TGTGCCAGCAGCTTAGCCCACAGTCAAGAGACCCAGTACTTC.

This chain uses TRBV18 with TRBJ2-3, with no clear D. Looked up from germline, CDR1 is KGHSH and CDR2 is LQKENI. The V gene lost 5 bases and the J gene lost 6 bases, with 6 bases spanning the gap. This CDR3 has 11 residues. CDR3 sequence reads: CASSLMDTQYF. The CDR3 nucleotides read TGTGCCAGCTCATTGATGGATACGCAGTATTTT.

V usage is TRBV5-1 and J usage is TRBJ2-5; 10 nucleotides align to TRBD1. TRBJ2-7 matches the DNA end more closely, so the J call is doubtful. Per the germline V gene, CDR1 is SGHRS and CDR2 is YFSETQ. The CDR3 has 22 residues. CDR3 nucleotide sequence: TGCGCCAGCAGCTTGGGGTCCGCTTCCGGGACAGGGGCTTTCTCTAGCTCCTACGAGCAGTACTTC. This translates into CASSLGSASGTGAFSSSYEQYF.

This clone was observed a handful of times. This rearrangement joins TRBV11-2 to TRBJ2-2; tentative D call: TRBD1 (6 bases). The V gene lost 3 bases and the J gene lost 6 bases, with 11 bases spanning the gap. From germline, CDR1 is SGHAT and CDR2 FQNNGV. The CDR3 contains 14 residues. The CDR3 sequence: CASSFGRGAGELFF. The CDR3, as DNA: TGTGCCAGCAGCTTTGGCAGGGGCGCCGGGGAGCTGTTTTTT.

In DNA form, the CDR3 reads TGCGCCAGCAGCTTGTCCGGGTACGACTATGGCTACACCTTC. Protein: CASSLSGYDYGYTF. The chain uses TRBV5-1 and TRBJ1-2; D remains unclear. V was trimmed by 1 base and J by 3 bases, leaving 10 bases between them. There are 14 residues in the CDR3. Germline-derived CDR1 and CDR2 are SGHRS and YFSETQ.

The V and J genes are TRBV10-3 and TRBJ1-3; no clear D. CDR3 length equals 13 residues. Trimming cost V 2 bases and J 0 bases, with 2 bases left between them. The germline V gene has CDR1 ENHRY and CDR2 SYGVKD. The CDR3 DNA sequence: TGTGCCATCAGTGAGCCCTCTGGAAACACCATATATTTT. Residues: CAISEPSGNTIYF.

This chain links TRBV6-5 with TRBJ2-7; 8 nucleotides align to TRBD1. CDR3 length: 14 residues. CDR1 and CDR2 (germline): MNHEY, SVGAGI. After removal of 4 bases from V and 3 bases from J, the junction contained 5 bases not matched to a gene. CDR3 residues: CASSFGQGLYEQYF. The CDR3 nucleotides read TGTGCCAGCAGTTTTGGACAGGGCCTCTACGAGCAGTACTTC.

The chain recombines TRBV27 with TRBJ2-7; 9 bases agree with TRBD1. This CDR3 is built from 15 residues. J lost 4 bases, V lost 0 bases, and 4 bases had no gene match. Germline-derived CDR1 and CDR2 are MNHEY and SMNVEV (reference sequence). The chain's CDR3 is CASSLSKGQGYEQYF. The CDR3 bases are TGTGCCAGCAGTTTATCGAAAGGACAGGGGTACGAGCAGTACTTC.

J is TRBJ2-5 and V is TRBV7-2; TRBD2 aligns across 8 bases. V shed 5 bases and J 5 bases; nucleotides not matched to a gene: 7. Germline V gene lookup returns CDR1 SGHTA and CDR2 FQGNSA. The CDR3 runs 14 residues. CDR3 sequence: CASSPAGGRETQYF. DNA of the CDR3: TGTGCCAGCAGCCCCGCGGGCGGGAGGGAGACCCAGTACTTC.

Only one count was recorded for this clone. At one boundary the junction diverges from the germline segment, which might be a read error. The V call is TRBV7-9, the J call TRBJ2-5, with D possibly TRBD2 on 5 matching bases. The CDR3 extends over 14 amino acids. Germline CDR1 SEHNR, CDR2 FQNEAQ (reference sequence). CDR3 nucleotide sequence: TGTGCCAGCAGCTTATCTGAGGGCCTGACGAAAACCGACTTC. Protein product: CASSLSEGLTKTDF.

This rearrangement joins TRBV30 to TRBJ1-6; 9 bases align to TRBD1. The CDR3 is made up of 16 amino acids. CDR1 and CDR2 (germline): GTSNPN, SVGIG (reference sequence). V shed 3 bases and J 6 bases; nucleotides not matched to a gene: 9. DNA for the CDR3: TGTGCCTGGAGCGCTCCGGGACAGGGCTTTAATTCACCCCTCCACTTT. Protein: CAWSAPGQGFNSPLHF.

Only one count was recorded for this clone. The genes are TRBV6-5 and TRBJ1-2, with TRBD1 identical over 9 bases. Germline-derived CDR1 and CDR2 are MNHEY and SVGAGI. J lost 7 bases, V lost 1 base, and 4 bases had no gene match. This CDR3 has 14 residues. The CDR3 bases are TGTGCCAGCAGTTACTTGACAGGGGGGCTTGGCTACACCTTC. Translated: CASSYLTGGLGYTF.

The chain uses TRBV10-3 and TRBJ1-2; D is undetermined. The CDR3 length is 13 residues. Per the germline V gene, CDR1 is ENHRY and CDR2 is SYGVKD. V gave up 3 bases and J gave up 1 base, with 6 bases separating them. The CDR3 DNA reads TGTGCCATCAGTGAAACCCTTAACTATGGCTACACCTTC. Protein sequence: CAISETLNYGYTF.

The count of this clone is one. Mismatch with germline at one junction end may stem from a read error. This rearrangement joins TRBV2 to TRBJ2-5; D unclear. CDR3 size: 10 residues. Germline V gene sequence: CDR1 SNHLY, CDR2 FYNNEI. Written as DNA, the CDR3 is TGTGCCATCTACCAGGAGACCCAGTACTTC. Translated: CAIYQETQYF.

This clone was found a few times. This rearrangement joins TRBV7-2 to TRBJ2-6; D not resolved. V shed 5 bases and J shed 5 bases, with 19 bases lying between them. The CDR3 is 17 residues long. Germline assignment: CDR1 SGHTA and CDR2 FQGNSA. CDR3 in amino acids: CASSPRTGFVRANVLTF. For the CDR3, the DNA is TGTGCCAGCAGCCCCCGTACCGGGTTCGTGAGGGCCAACGTCCTGACTTTC.

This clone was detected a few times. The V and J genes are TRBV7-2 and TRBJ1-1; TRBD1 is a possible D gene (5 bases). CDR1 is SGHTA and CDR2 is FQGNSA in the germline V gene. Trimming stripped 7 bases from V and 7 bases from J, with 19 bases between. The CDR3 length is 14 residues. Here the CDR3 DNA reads TGTGCCAGCAACCCGAGTGGGACTCGCAGTGAAGCTTTCTTT. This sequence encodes CASNPSGTRSEAFF. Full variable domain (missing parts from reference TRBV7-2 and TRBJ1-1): GAGVSQSPSNKVTEKGKDVELRCDPISGHTALYWYRQSLGQGLEFLIYFQGNSAPDKSGLPSDRFSAERTGGSVSTLTIQRTQQEDSAVYLCASNPSGTRSEAFFGQGTRLTVV.